This T cell receptor beta chain is from a study of cytomegalovirus exposure and HLA in healthy donors. PCR used 60 Vbeta primers and 13 Jbeta primers. The method was immunoSEQ multiplex PCR; TCRdb's version includes in-frame clones alone and lacks a portion of them. The sample has 98,000 or so clones, around 79% seen once. Germline assignment: CDR1 SEHNR and CDR2 FQNEAQ (reference sequence). Trimming at V came to 1 base and at J to 6 bases, leaving 3 bases not matched to a gene. The CDR3 is 14 amino acids. The sequenced sample consisted of PBMCs. The chain uses TRBV7-9 and TRBJ1-5, with TRBD1 identical over 7 bases. This TCR was sampled from a man aged 55-75 years in good health and CMV-seropositive. The CDR3 protein is CASSLDRGGQPQHF. DNA of the CDR3: TGTGCCAGCAGCTTAGACAGGGGAGGTCAGCCCCAGCATTTT. The full variable domain, with the rest looked up from reference TRBV7-9 and TRBJ1-5, is DTGVSQNPRHKITKRGQNVTFRCDPISEHNRLYWYRQTLGQGPEFLTYFQNEAQLEKSRLLSDRFSAERPKGSFSTLEIQRTEQGDSAMYLCASSLDRGGQPQHFGDGTRLSIL.